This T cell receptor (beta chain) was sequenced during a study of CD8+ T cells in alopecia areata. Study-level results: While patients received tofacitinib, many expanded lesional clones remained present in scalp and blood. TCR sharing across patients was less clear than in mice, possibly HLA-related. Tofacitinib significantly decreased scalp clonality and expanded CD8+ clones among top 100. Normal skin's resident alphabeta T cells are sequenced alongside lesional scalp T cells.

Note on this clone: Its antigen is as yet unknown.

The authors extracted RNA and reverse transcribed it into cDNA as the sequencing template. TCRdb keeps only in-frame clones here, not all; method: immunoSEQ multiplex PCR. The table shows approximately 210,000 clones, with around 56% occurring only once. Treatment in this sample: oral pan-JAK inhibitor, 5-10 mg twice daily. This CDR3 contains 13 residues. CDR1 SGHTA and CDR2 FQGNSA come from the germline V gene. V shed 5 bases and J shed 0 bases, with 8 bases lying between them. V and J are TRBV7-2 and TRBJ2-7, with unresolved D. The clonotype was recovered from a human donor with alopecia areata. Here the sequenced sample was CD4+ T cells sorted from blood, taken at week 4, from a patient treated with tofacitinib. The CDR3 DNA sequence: TGTGCCAGCAGCCTTGGACGCTCCTACGAGCAGTACTTC. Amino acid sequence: CASSLGRSYEQYF. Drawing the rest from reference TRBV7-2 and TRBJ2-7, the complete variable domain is GAGVSQSPSNKVTEKGKDVELRCDPISGHTALYWYRQSLGQGLEFLIYFQGNSAPDKSGLPSDRFSAERTGGSVSTLTIQRTQQEDSAVYLCASSLGRSYEQYFGPGTRLTVT.